The 11 T cell receptor beta chains given below trace back to one sample, sequenced in a study of T-cell reconstitution after alpha-beta-depleted transplantation in children. Unique molecular identifiers were built into the TCRbeta library. TCRdb used MiXCR to reprocess the PCR reads, holding one entry per CDR3 protein. This table holds about 250,000 distinct CDR3 sequences, more than 20% found once. Sequencing was performed on PBMCs, mostly from graft donor cells, taken 360 days after TCRalphabeta/CD19-depleted stem cell transplant. The receptors were gathered from a female patient aged 2-15 years who had a stem cell transplant for congenital amegakaryocytic thrombocytopenia, so the T cells may come from the graft donor.

In its sample, this clonotype was seen many times. The chain recombines TRBV29-1 with TRBJ2-1; TRBD2 might be the D (5 bases). This CDR3 spans 12 amino acids. Trimming shortened V by 5 bases and J by 6 bases, and 11 bases separated the two germline ends. Germline-derived CDR1 and CDR2 are SQVTM and ANQGSEA. The chain's CDR3 is CSVKRAGNEQFF. The CDR3 DNA follows: TGCAGCGTTAAGAGGGCTGGCAATGAGCAGTTCTTC.

The chain employs TRBV12-3 or TRBV12-4 and TRBJ1-5; D gene uncertain. The V end was cut by 4 bases, the J end by 3 bases, with 13 bases between. The CDR3 sequence is 15 residues long. The CDR3 DNA reads TGTGCCAGCAGTTATGGACTGATTTACAATCAGCCCCAGCATTTT. Translation gives CASSYGLIYNQPQHF.

This clonotype was counted between two and nine times. V is TRBV18 and J is TRBJ1-6; 8 bases fit TRBD1. CDR1 is KGHSH and CDR2 is LQKENI in the germline V gene. The V segment lost 4 bases and the J segment 5 bases; nucleotides outside the gene matches: 4. The CDR3 sequence is 15 residues long. The CDR3 nucleotides are TGTGCCAGCTCACGCCGGGACAGGAATAATTCACCCCTCCACTTT. Residues: CASSRRDRNNSPLHF.

This chain connects TRBV11-3 to TRBJ2-3, with 7 bases identical to TRBD2. The CDR3 runs to 17 residues. With 6 bases clipped from V and 0 bases from J, the junction kept 12 bases outside the gene matches. The V gene's germline CDR1 is SGHNT and CDR2 YENEEA. The CDR3 loop reads CASSLSGTYDSTDTQYF. The CDR3 nucleotides are TGTGCCAGCAGTCTCAGCGGGACTTATGATAGCACAGATACGCAGTATTTT.

This clonotype has only a few counts. The chain joins TRBV11-2 to TRBJ2-1, with 7 bases that match TRBD2. CDR1 and CDR2 from the germline V gene are SGHAT and FQNNGV. V lost 6 bases and J lost 9; bases outside the gene matches: 5. The length of the CDR3 is 12 residues. The DNA of the CDR3 is TGTGCCAGCAGATCATGGGAGGGTGAGCAGTTCTTC. It translates to CASRSWEGEQFF.

This chain joins TRBV18 and TRBJ1-3; no definite D call. Germline CDR1 reads KGHSH; CDR2 reads LQKENI. The CDR3 spans 16 residues. Trimming removed 2 bases from V and 7 bases from J, with 18 bases in between. DNA for the CDR3: TGTGCCAGCTCACCATCTTTCAGTCAGATCCGGAACACCATATATTTT. Its translation is CASSPSFSQIRNTIYF.

This clonotype turned up a few times. This rearrangement joins TRBV21-1 to TRBJ1-1; the D segment call TRBD1 is taken from the table without a DNA check. TRBV21-1 counts as a pseudogene. The length of the CDR3 is 14 residues. Here the CDR3 reads CASSKVRGPTEAFF. In nucleotides, the CDR3 is TGTGCCAGCAGCAAAGTTAGGGGGCCCACTGAAGCTTTCTTT.

A few counts support this clonotype. This rearrangement joins TRBV5-4 to TRBJ2-5, with D perhaps TRBD2 (6 bases). V dropped 3 bases and J dropped 7 bases, with 28 bases sitting between them. This CDR3 has 18 residues. Per the germline V gene, CDR1 is SGHNT and CDR2 is YYREEE (reference sequence). CDR3 amino acids: CASSSTTVGTASTVTQYF. The CDR3 DNA sequence: TGTGCCAGCAGCTCTACGACAGTGGGGACTGCATCGACAGTGACCCAGTACTTC. Supplemented by reference TRBV5-4 and TRBJ2-5, the full variable domain reads ETGVTQSPTHLIKTRGQQVTLRCSSQSGHNTVSWYQQALGQGPQFIFQYYREEENGRGNFPPRFSGLQFPNYSSELNVNALELDDSALYLCASSSTTVGTASTVTQYFGPGTRLLVL.

This clonotype appeared a few times. The V call is TRBV3-1, the J call TRBJ1-2; D is uncertain. The CDR3 length is 12 residues. Per the germline V gene, CDR1 is LGHDT and CDR2 is YNNKEL (reference sequence). Deletions cut 2 bases from V and 9 bases from J, with 10 bases between. As DNA, the CDR3 is TGTGCCAGCAGCCAATCATTATCACGCTACACCTTC. This sequence encodes CASSQSLSRYTF.

This clonotype came up many times. The chain couples TRBV7-2 to TRBJ2-1; either TRBD1 or TRBD2 may fit D (5 bases each). This CDR3 is 12 amino acids long. V shed 3 bases and J shed 7 bases, with 7 bases lying between them. Germline values: CDR1 SGHTA, CDR2 FQGNSA. For the CDR3, the DNA is TGTGCCAGCAGCTTGGGGGTAAATGAGCAGTTCTTC. Protein: CASSLGVNEQFF. Full variable domain (outside the CDR3, taken from reference TRBV7-2 and TRBJ2-1): GAGVSQSPSNKVTEKGKDVELRCDPISGHTALYWYRQSLGQGLEFLIYFQGNSAPDKSGLPSDRFSAERTGGSVSTLTIQRTQQEDSAVYLCASSLGVNEQFFGPGTRLTVL.

This clonotype turned up a few times. The chain employs TRBV6-1 and TRBJ2-7, with D unresolved. Deletions cut 7 bases from V and 3 bases from J, with 13 bases between. The CDR3 consists of 13 residues. Germline lookup yields CDR1 MNHNS and CDR2 SASEGT. CDR3 coding DNA: TGTGCCAGCACCATGAACTCCGACTACGAGCAGTACTTC. This sequence encodes CASTMNSDYEQYF.